This T cell receptor beta chain was captured by sequencing in a study of T cells in localized non-small cell lung cancer. Study results and caveats: Tumor showed lower T cell clonality than uninvolved adjacent lung, where it was highest.

The protocol was immunoSEQ multiplex PCR, while the TCRdb copy is restricted to in-frame clones and leaves out a portion. The table lists around 11,000 clones, 25% to 30% of them singletons, with about 5.1% in the top ten. CDR3 length: 16 residues. Germline CDR1 MGHRA, CDR2 YSYEKL. V gave up 0 bases and J gave up 10 bases; unmatched junction bases: 8. Only a few counts were recorded for this clone. Antigen specificity is unknown. The genes are TRBV4-1 and TRBJ1-6; 8 bases are a match to TRBD1. The receptor was derived from a man aged 35 to 70 with stage I lung adenocarcinoma. Sequencing was performed on lung tumor tissue, taken before any cancer treatment. In DNA, the CDR3 is TGCGCCAGCAGCCAAGAGGTCGCAGGGGGCAACTCACCCCTCCACTTT. This sequence encodes CASSQEVAGGNSPLHF.